The T cell receptor beta chain under discussion was sequenced for a study of technical replicates of blood from several donors. Method: immunoSEQ multiplex PCR; TCRdb's copy keeps in-frame clones and lacks some. The data show 15,000 to 20,000 clones, 87% seen once. Trimming took 0 bases from V and 5 from J, leaving 14 bases between them. Germline V gives CDR1 SGHRS, CDR2 YFSETQ. CDR3 length equals 15 residues. The chain combines TRBV5-1 with TRBJ2-5; the D gene is possibly TRBD2 (6 bases). The source is a human donor in good health. The specimen was PBMCs. The CDR3 here is CASSLGRGDLETQYF. The DNA for the CDR3 is TGCGCCAGCAGCTTGGGGCGGGGAGATCTGGAGACCCAGTACTTC. Based on the CDR3 plus reference TRBV5-1 and TRBJ2-5, the full variable domain is KAGVTQTPRYLIKTRGQQVTLSCSPISGHRSVSWYQQTPGQGLQFLFEYFSETQRNKGNFPGRFSGRQFSNSRSEMNVSTLELGDSALYLCASSLGRGDLETQYFGPGTRLLVL.